This T cell receptor beta chain was documented in a study of T cell responses to AZD1222 COVID-19 vaccine. General study points: Repertoires were obtained solely post-peak T cell response. Vaccine-associated CD4 TCRs spanned spike, dominant at 160-218 and 743-854.

Here immunoSEQ multiplex PCR was the method, and the copy in TCRdb shows in-frame clones only, minus some. The sample holds about 140,000 clones; approximately 90% are singletons and the top ten take roughly 1.7%. This CDR3 is built from 14 residues. Trimming removed 1 base at V and 4 bases at J, with 8 bases between. CDR1 and CDR2 (germline): MDHEN, SYDVKM. Concerning this clone: Its cognate antigen is unknown.

Specimen: peripheral blood, collected on day 0 of AZD1222 vaccination. This TCR came from an adult in good health. The rearrangement uses TRBV28 and TRBJ1-3; D is uncertain. CDR3 sequence: CASSLFLPGNTIYF. CDR3 DNA: TGTGCCAGCAGTTTATTTCTGCCCGGAAACACCATATATTTT.